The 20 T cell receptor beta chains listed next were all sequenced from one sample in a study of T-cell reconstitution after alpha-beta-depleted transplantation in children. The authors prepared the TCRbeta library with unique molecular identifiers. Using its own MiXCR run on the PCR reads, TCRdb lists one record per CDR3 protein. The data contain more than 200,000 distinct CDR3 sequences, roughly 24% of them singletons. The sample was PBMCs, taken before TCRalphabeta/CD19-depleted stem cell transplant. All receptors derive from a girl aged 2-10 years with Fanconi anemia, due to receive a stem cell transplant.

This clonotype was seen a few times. The CDR3 DNA reads as TGCAGCGTTGTGACGGACCGAGATAGCAATCAGCCCCAGCATTTT. Translating gives CSVVTDRDSNQPQHF. The chain carries TRBV29-1 and TRBJ1-5; D is unresolved. The CDR3 spans 15 residues. V dropped 4 bases and J dropped 0 bases, with 13 bases sitting between them. Germline V lookup: CDR1 SQVTM, CDR2 ANQGSEA. Full variable domain (outside the CDR3, taken from reference TRBV29-1 and TRBJ1-5): SAVISQKPSRDICQRGTSLTIQCQVDSQVTMMFWYRQQPGQSLTLIATANQGSEATYESGFVIDKFPISRPNLTFSTLTVSNMSPEDSSIYLCSVVTDRDSNQPQHFGDGTRLSIL.

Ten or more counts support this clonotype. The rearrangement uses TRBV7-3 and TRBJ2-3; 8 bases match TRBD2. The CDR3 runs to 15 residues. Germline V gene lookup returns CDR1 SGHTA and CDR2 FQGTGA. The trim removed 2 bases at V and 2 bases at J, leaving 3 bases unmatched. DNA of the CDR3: TGTGCCAGCAGCTTAGGAGCGGGGGTCACAGATACGCAGTATTTT. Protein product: CASSLGAGVTDTQYF.

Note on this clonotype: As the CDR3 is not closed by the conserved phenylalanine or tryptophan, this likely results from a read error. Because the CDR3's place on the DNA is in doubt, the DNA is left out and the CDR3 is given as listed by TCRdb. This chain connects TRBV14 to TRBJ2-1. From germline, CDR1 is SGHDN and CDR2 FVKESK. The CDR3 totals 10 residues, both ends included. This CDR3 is CASSQDGQGI.

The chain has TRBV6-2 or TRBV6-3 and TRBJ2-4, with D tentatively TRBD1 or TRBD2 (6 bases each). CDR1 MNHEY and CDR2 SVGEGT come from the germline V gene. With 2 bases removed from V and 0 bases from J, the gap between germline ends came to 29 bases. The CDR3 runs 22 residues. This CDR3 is CASSYRGVGHGIRDIAKNIQYF. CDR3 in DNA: TGTGCCAGCAGTTACAGGGGGGTCGGTCACGGAATCCGGGACATAGCCAAAAACATTCAGTACTTC.

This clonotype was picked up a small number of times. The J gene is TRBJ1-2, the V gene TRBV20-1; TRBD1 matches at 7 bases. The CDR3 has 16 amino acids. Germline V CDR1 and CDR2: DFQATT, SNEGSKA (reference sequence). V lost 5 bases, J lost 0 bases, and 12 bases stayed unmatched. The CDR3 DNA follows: TGCAGTGCTCGTACCACGTGGGACAGAGCTAACTATGGCTACACCTTC. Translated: CSARTTWDRANYGYTF.

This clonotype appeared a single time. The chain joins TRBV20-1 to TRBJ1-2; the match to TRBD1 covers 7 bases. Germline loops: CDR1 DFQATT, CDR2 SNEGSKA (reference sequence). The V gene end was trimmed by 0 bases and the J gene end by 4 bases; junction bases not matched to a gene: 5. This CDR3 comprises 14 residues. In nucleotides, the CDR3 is TGCAGTGCTAGAGACGGGACAGATTTCTATGGCTACACCTTC. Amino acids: CSARDGTDFYGYTF.

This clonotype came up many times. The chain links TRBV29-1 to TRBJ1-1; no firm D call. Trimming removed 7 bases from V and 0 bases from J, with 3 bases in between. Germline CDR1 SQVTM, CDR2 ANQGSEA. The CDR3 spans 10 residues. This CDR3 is CSAMNTEAFF. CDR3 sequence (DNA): TGCAGCGCTATGAACACTGAAGCTTTCTTT.

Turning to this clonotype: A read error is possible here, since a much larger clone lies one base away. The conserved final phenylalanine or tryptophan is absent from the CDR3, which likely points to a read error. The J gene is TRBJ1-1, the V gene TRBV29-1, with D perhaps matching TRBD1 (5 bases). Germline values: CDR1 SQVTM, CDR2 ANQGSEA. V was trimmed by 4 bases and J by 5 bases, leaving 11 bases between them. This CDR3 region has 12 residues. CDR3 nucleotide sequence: TGCAGCGTTGTCAGGGAATGGACTGAAGCTTTCATT. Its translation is CSVVREWTEAFI.

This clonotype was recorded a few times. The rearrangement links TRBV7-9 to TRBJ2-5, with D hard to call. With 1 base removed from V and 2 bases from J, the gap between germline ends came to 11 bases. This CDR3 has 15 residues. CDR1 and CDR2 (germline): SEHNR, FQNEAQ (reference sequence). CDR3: CASSLVRQLQETQYF. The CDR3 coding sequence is TGTGCCAGCAGCTTAGTTCGGCAGCTGCAAGAGACCCAGTACTTC.

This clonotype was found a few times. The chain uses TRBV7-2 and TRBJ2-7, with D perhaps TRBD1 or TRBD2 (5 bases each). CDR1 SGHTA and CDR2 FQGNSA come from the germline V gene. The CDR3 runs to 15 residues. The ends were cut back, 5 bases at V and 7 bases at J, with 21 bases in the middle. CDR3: CASSRVDWERGEQYF. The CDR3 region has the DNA TGTGCCAGCAGCCGAGTAGACTGGGAGAGGGGTGAGCAGTACTTC.

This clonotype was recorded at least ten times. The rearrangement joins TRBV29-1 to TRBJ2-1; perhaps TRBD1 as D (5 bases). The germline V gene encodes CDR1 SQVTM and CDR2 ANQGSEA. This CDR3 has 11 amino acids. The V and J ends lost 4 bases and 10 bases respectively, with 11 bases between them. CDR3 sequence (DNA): TGCAGCGTTGGGGGCCCAGGGGAGCAGTTCTTC. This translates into CSVGGPGEQFF.

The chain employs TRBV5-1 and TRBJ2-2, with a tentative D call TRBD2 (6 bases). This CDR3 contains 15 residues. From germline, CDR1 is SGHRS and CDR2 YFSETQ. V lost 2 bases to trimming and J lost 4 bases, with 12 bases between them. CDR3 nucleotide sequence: TGCGCCAGCAGCTTAACCGGGACTCCCACCGGGGAGCTGTTTTTT. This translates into CASSLTGTPTGELFF.

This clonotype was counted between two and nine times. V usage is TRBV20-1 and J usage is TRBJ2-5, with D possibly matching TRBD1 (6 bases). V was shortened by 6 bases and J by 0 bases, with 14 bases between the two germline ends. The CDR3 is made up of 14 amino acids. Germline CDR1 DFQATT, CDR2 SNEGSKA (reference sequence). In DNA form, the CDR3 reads TGCAGTGCAAGGACAGTCTCGTACCAAGAGACCCAGTACTTC. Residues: CSARTVSYQETQYF.

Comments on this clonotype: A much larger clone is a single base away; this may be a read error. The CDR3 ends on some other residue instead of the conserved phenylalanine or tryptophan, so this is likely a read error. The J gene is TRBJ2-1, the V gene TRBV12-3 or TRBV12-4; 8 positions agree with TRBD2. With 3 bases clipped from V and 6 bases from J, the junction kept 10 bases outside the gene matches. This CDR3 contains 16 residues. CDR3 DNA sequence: TGTGCCAGCAGTTTGGGAGCGGGGGTAAACAGCAATGAGCAGTTCTAC. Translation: CASSLGAGVNSNEQFY.

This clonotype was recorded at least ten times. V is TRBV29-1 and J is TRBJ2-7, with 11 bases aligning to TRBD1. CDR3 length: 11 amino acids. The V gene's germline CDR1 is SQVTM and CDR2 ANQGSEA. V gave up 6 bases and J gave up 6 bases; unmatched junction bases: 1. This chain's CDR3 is CSVGQGVEQYF. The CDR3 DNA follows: TGCAGCGTGGGACAGGGGGTCGAGCAGTACTTC.

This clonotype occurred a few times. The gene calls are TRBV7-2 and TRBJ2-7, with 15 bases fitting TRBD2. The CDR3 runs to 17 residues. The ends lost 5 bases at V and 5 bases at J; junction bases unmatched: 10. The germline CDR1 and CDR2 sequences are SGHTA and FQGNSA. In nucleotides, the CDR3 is TGTGCCAGCAGCCCGACCAGGACTAGCGGGGGGGCGAACGAGCAGTACTTC. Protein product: CASSPTRTSGGANEQYF. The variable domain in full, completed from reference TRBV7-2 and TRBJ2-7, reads GAGVSQSPSNKVTEKGKDVELRCDPISGHTALYWYRQSLGQGLEFLIYFQGNSAPDKSGLPSDRFSAERTGGSVSTLTIQRTQQEDSAVYLCASSPTRTSGGANEQYFGPGTRLTVT.

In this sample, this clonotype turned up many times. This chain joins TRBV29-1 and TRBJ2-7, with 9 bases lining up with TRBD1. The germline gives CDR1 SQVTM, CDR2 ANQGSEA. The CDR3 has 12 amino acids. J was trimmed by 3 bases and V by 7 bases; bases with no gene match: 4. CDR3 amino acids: CSGTGARYEQYF. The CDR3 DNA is TGCAGCGGGACAGGGGCTCGCTACGAGCAGTACTTC.

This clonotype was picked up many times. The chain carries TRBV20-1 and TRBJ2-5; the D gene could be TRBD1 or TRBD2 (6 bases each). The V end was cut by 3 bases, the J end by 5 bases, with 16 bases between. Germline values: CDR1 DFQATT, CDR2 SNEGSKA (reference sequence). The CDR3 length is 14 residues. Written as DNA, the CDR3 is TGCAGTGCTAGTGACCTTCTAGGGGGGGAGACCCAGTACTTC. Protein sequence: CSASDLLGGETQYF.

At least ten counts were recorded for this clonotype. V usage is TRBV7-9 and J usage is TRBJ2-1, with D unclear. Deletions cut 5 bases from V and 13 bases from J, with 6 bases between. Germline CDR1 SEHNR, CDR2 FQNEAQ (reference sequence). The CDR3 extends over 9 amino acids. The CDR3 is CASSPRQFF. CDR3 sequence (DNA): TGTGCCAGCAGCCCACGACAGTTCTTC.

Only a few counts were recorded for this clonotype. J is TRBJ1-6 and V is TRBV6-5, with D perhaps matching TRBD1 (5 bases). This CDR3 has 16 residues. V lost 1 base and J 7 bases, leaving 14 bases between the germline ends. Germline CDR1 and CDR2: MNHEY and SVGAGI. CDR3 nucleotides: TGTGCCAGCAGTTACTGGGGGAGACGGGGCAATTCACCCCTCCACTTT. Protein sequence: CASSYWGRRGNSPLHF.